The present T cell receptor beta chain was sequenced within a study of graft-versus-host responses after intestinal transplantation. Overall study: Each transplant was multivisceral, liver-intestinal, or isolated intestinal. Anti-thymocyte globulin was used for induction in all recipients, who then took tacrolimus and steroids for roughly 3 years. Study-wide results and caveats: Allografts from individuals with graft-donor T cell macrochimerism displayed high graft-versus-host to host-versus-graft clonal ratios. GvH clonotypes were identified within recipient marrow, with a subset emerging first in ileum or blood.

V was shortened by 7 bases and J by 6 bases, with 10 bases between the two germline ends. Germline values: CDR1 LNHDA, CDR2 SQIVND (reference sequence). The CDR3 contains 12 residues. Some clones are missing from TCRdb's copy, which holds only in-frame ones; the method was immunoSEQ multiplex PCR. The top ten clones hold under 1.5% of a sample with fewer than 110,000 clones, 90% to 95% of them seen once. As for this clone: No antigen is known for it.

Sequenced material: unstimulated CD8+ T cells sorted from spleen or lymph node cells, taken before intestinal transplant. The chain joins TRBV19 to TRBJ1-5, with D uncertain. The origin of this receptor is a human donor who received an intestinal transplant. In DNA form, the CDR3 reads TGTGCCAGTAAGAGTTCAGGTCAGCCCCAGCATTTT. This translates into CASKSSGQPQHF.